The 18 T cell receptor beta chains reported below all come from one sample, sequenced in a study of a mutant IDH1 vaccine in newly diagnosed glioma. Generated by immunoSEQ multiplex PCR, the TCRdb table keeps only in-frame clones and is missing some. This sample carries 30,000 to 35,000 clones, roughly 90% of them seen once, and the ten largest clones take about 2.2%. The antigens for these receptors are not known. Time point specified: week 47, end of study. Doses of 300 ug of mutant IDH1 20-mer peptide were given with topical imiquimod. The sample in question was PBMCs, obtained from a glioma patient whose treatment included an IDH1 peptide vaccine. Receptors originate from a man aged 40-50 years with glioma.

The gene calls are TRBV25-1 and TRBJ2-7; tentative D call: TRBD1 (6 bases). V shed 3 bases and J shed 6 bases, with 15 bases lying between them. Germline V lookup: CDR1 MGHDK, CDR2 SYGVNS. The CDR3 runs to 14 residues. The CDR3 region has the DNA TGTGCCAGCAGTGACTCCGCAGGGGTAGTCGAGCAGTACTTC. It codes for CASSDSAGVVEQYF.

The V and J genes are TRBV6-1 and TRBJ1-2; D might be TRBD1 (6 bases). Trimming shortened V by 0 bases and J by 8 bases, and 16 bases separated the two germline ends. This CDR3 comprises 15 residues. Germline V gene data show CDR1 as MNHNS and CDR2 as SASEGT. The CDR3 sequence is CASSEAVDRREGYTF. The CDR3 coding sequence is TGTGCCAGCAGTGAAGCGGTAGACAGGAGAGAGGGCTACACCTTC.

This clone was observed a few times. V and J are TRBV15 and TRBJ1-2; TRBD1 might be the D (5 bases). Germline CDR1 is LNHNV and CDR2 is YYDKDF (reference sequence). The CDR3 consists of 14 residues. V was shortened by 1 base and J by 4 bases, with 10 bases between the two germline ends. The CDR3 region is CATSRGRAGYGYTF. The DNA for the CDR3 is TGTGCCACCAGCAGAGGCAGGGCGGGCTATGGCTACACCTTC.

The chain couples TRBV28 to TRBJ1-2, with D perhaps matching TRBD1 (5 bases). CDR3 length equals 13 residues. With 7 bases removed from V and 3 bases from J, the gap between germline ends came to 12 bases. Per the germline V gene, CDR1 is MDHEN and CDR2 is SYDVKM. Here the CDR3 reads CASTTTEYYGYTF. CDR3 DNA: TGTGCCAGCACTACGACAGAATACTATGGCTACACCTTC.

The rearrangement links TRBV2 to TRBJ2-2; possibly TRBD2 for D (6 bases). V was clipped by 4 bases and J by 8 bases, with 14 bases between them. The CDR3 consists of 14 residues. The germline gives CDR1 SNHLY, CDR2 FYNNEI. CDR3 region: CASSGGRPPGELFF. CDR3 in DNA: TGTGCCAGCAGTGGGGGGAGGCCTCCTGGGGAGCTGTTTTTT.

J is TRBJ2-5 and V is TRBV7-9; D perhaps matches TRBD2 (6 bases). V was trimmed by 3 bases and J by 0 bases, leaving 8 bases between them. Germline V gene sequence: CDR1 SEHNR, CDR2 FQNEAQ (reference sequence). The CDR3 runs to 14 residues. The CDR3 region is CASSFSGYQETQYF. DNA for the CDR3: TGTGCCAGCAGCTTCAGCGGGTACCAAGAGACCCAGTACTTC.

This clone was observed a single time. The V gene is TRBV28, the J gene TRBJ2-2; 9 bases match TRBD2. The CDR3 runs to 15 residues. Germline CDR1 reads MDHEN; CDR2 reads SYDVKM. The J segment lost 4 bases and the V segment lost 8 bases, leaving 8 bases of the junction unmatched. The CDR3 bases are TGTGCCAGCGGTAGCGGGAGAGCGATCACCGGGGAGCTGTTTTTT. It encodes CASGSGRAITGELFF.

The rearrangement links TRBV19 to TRBJ1-5; D not resolved. The V end was cut by 3 bases, the J end by 0 bases, with 12 bases between. Germline V gene data show CDR1 as LNHDA and CDR2 as SQIVND (reference sequence). CDR3 length equals 16 residues. DNA of the CDR3: TGTGCCAGTAGTATCGGCCTCCTTAATAGCAATCAGCCCCAGCATTTT. Residues: CASSIGLLNSNQPQHF.

This clone was seen once. This rearrangement joins TRBV7-9 to TRBJ2-5; 10 bases are a match to TRBD1. The CDR3 totals 13 residues. The trim removed 11 bases at V and 1 base at J, leaving 4 bases unmatched. Germline CDR1 and CDR2: SEHNR and FQNEAQ (reference sequence). The CDR3 nucleotides are TGTGCCGTATGGACAGGGGGCCAAGAGACCCAGTACTTC. Translating it yields CAVWTGGQETQYF.

The chain combines TRBV29-1 with TRBJ2-1; unclear D gene. The CDR3 runs 13 residues. Looked up from germline, CDR1 is SQVTM and CDR2 is ANQGSEA. V lost 4 bases, J lost 6 bases, and 13 bases lay in between. CDR3 bases: TGCAGCGTTGTAGGCGACTTCCTCAATGAGCAGTTCTTC. It yields the protein CSVVGDFLNEQFF.

The V and J genes are TRBV11-2 and TRBJ1-4, with D perhaps matching TRBD1 (6 bases). V dropped 4 bases and J dropped 7 bases, with 13 bases sitting between them. The germline CDR1 and CDR2 sequences are SGHAT and FQNNGV. The CDR3 length is 14 residues. CDR3 coding DNA: TGTGCCAGCAGCTCCATTCGGGGGCGTGAAAAACTGTTTTTT. This sequence encodes CASSSIRGREKLFF.

As to this clone: Distinct nucleotide sequences in the sample also encode this CDR3. V gene TRBV18 combines with J gene TRBJ2-5; 7 bases are shared with TRBD1. V was clipped by 1 base and J by 5 bases; unmatched bases: 7. The CDR3 is 15 residues long. Germline CDR1 reads KGHSH; CDR2 reads LQKENI. CDR3 sequence reads: CASSPLGGSRETQYF. CDR3 nucleotides: TGTGCCAGCTCACCACTAGGGGGCAGTCGGGAGACCCAGTACTTC.

This clone has a single count. The chain has TRBV6-5 and TRBJ1-2; 9 positions match TRBD1. V was pared by 6 bases and J by 3 bases, with 5 bases of the junction left unmatched. In germline, CDR1 is MNHEY, CDR2 SVGAGI. The CDR3 extends over 14 amino acids. The CDR3 DNA sequence: TGTGCCAGCAGACCGGGACAGGGCCACTATGGCTACACCTTC. As protein: CASRPGQGHYGYTF.

The gene calls are TRBV28 and TRBJ1-2; 7 nucleotides line up with TRBD1. Trimming cost V 8 bases and J 9 bases; bases outside gene matches: 18. From germline, CDR1 is MDHEN and CDR2 SYDVKM. The CDR3 length is 15 residues. The DNA of the CDR3 is TGTGCCAGCCTACTGCCCCTATCCGGGACAGCGAGCTACACCTTC. Translation: CASLLPLSGTASYTF.

J is TRBJ2-3 and V is TRBV5-6, with D perhaps TRBD1 (7 bases). Germline-derived CDR1 and CDR2 are SGHDT and YYEEEE. The germline V and J ends were trimmed by 1 base and 3 bases, with 12 bases remaining between them. The CDR3 is 15 residues long. The CDR3, as DNA: TGTGCCAGCAGCTTGTTCCAGGGGGGAACAGATACGCAGTATTTT. This sequence encodes CASSLFQGGTDTQYF.

About this clone: Other DNA sequences in the same sample also yield this CDR3. The chain employs TRBV2 and TRBJ1-1; a weak D match, TRBD1 (5 bases). V was clipped by 6 bases and J by 6 bases, with 8 bases between them. Looked up from germline, CDR1 is SNHLY and CDR2 is FYNNEI. The CDR3 is 11 amino acids. This CDR3 is CASRGRAEAFF. DNA for the CDR3: TGTGCCAGCAGGGGACGGGCTGAAGCTTTCTTT.

The chain is built from TRBV6-5 and TRBJ2-2; D is uncertain. V lost 6 bases and J 7 bases, leaving 3 bases between the germline ends. The CDR3 has 10 amino acids. CDR1 MNHEY and CDR2 SVGAGI come from the germline V gene. Written as DNA, the CDR3 is TGTGCCAGCAGGGGCGGGGAGCTGTTTTTT. This codes for CASRGGELFF.

The chain combines TRBV6-5 with TRBJ2-7; tentatively, D is TRBD2 (5 bases). Germline V gene data show CDR1 as MNHEY and CDR2 as SVGAGI. V was shortened by 1 base and J by 7 bases, with 11 bases between the two germline ends. The CDR3 runs 13 residues. The CDR3 loop reads CASSYYDTSEQYF. In nucleotides, the CDR3 is TGTGCCAGCAGTTACTACGACACTAGTGAGCAGTACTTC.